The clone carrying this T cell receptor beta chain was picked up many times. TCRdb independently ran MiXCR on the 5' RACE reads; one entry per CDR3 protein. Of about 700,000 distinct CDR3 sequences in the sample, over 8.5% are singletons; the top ten hold around 0.98%. The record originates from a study of identical twins. The V end was cut by 7 bases, the J end by 6 bases, with 15 bases between. Looked up from germline, CDR1 is MNHEY and CDR2 is SVGEGT. The CDR3 spans 14 residues. The same sample was also studied in work on yellow fever vaccine responses in identical twins.

The source is a woman aged 18-30 years in good health. V gene TRBV6-2 or TRBV6-3 combines with J gene TRBJ2-2; D not resolved. The sequenced sample consisted of PBMCs. The CDR3 DNA reads as TGTGCCAGCAAAAAGGTGGCATCTCCCGGGGAGCTGTTTTTT. Translating it yields CASKKVASPGELFF.